The rows below give T cell receptor beta chains drawn from one sample of a study of human T cells and chemical hapten exposure. TCRdb passed the RACE reads through MiXCR, listing each CDR3 protein once. Of 35,000 to 45,000 distinct CDR3 sequences in the sample, approximately 13% were seen once. The sample here was whole blood, taken in connection with sensitization to the hapten diphenylcyclopropenone (DPC). Receptors originate from a woman in her 30s with alopecia areata. Some clones in this sample may be carry-over from other donors' samples. CDR3s leave out the opening cysteine and the closing phenylalanine or tryptophan. The D gene is left open where the match is weak.

j_gene | v_gene | d_gene | CDR3aa
TRBJ1-2 | TRBV6-5 | TRBD1 | ANRDRLHYGYT
TRBJ2-1 | TRBV28 | - | ASQKGSYNEQF
TRBJ2-7 | TRBV6-6 | - | ASSYFMTDEQY
TRBJ2-3 | TRBV3-1 | TRBD2 | ASCRGGTSTDTQY
TRBJ1-1 | TRBV28 | - | ASSSSEETEDTEAF
TRBJ2-1 | TRBV3-1 | - | ASSQPPGPRSSYNEQF
TRBJ2-1 | TRBV12-5 | TRBD2 | ASGLVSAAGVSEQF
TRBJ2-1 | TRBV2 | TRBD2 | ASRGYLAGGNEQF
TRBJ1-1 | TRBV5-8 | - | ASSSYYTTEAF
TRBJ2-1 | TRBV20-1 | - | SARDSARSYNEQF
TRBJ2-5 | TRBV6-1 | - | ASSNDRKETQY
TRBJ1-3 | TRBV7-2 | - | ASSPDSGNTIY
TRBJ2-7 | TRBV20-1 | TRBD1 | SVQGAYEQY
TRBJ2-7 | TRBV10-3 | TRBD1 | AIRFGTEGEQY
TRBJ1-4 | TRBV2 | - | ASGGNKLF
TRBJ2-3 | TRBV20-1 | TRBD2 | SADSLGSGRATDTQY
TRBJ2-1 | TRBV24-1 | TRBD2 | ATSDLYLGRDEQF
TRBJ2-6 | TRBV20-1 | - | SASDGDFAGANVLT
TRBJ2-1 | TRBV5-4 | TRBD1 | ASSLAGTGVNEQF
TRBJ1-5 | TRBV20-1 | - | SARDSARGYNQPQH
TRBJ2-1 | TRBV29-1 | - | SVEWSESLANNEQF
TRBJ2-1 | TRBV20-1 | - | SARSGTRGKYNEQF
TRBJ1-6 | TRBV30 | - | AWSDGREDNSPLH
TRBJ2-2 | TRBV7-9 | - | ASSRRAGTPRGTGELF
TRBJ2-5 | TRBV6-6 | - | ASSYALKETQY
TRBJ2-4 | TRBV6-2/TRBV6-3 | - | ASRSGAKNIQY
TRBJ1-1 | TRBV18 | - | ASSPPSQIWAEAF